This TCR beta chain came from a study of T cells in Graves' hyperthyroidism and ophthalmopathy. Amplification targeted TCR beta CDR3 regions from RNA transcripts. Initially, a first-round RT-PCR of the TCR CDR3 employed the HTBI primer set. Via MiXCR, TCRdb re-called the multiplex PCR reads, giving one row per CDR3 protein. In the table there are hundreds of thousands of distinct CDR3 sequences, about 43% of which are singletons. This clonotype was detected ten times or more. Patients aged 18 to 65 had newly diagnosed hyperthyroidism lasting under 2 months. Each diagnosis drew on symptoms, thyroxine, TRAb, thyroid ultrasound and orbital computed tomography findings. V dropped 2 bases and J dropped 3 bases, with 14 bases sitting between them. This CDR3 region has 15 residues. Germline lookup yields CDR1 SGHTA and CDR2 FQGTGA.

Sequencing was carried out using peripheral blood or thyroid tissue (not recorded which). The chain is built from TRBV7-3 and TRBJ2-7; weak D call: TRBD2 (6 bases). The clonotype comes from a woman aged 18 to 35 with Graves' hyperthyroidism. In DNA form, the CDR3 reads TGTGCCAGCAGCTTAGCCTCCGGGGGAGGCTACGAGCAGTACTTC. Translated, it gives CASSLASGGGYEQYF. Full variable domain (rest looked up from reference TRBV7-3 and TRBJ2-7): GAGVSQTPSNKVTEKGKYVELRCDPISGHTALYWYRQSLGQGPEFLIYFQGTGAADDSGLPNDRFFAVRPEGSVSTLKIQRTERGDSAVYLCASSLASGGGYEQYFGPGTRLTVT.